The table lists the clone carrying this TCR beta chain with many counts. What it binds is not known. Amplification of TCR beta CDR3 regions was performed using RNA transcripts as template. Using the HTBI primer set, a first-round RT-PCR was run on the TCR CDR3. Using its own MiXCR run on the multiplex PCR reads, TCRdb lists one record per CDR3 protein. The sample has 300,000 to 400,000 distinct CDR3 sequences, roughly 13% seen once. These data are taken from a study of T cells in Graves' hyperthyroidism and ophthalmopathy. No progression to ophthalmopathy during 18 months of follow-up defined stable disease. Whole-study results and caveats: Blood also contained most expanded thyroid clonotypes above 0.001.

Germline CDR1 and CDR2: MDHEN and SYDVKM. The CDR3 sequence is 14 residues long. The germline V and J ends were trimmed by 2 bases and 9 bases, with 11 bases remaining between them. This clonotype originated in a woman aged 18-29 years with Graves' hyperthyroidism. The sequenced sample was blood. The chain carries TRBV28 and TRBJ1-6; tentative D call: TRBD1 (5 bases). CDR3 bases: TGTGCCAGCAGTTTAGTGAGGGGTAGTTCACCCCTCCACTTT. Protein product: CASSLVRGSSPLHF.